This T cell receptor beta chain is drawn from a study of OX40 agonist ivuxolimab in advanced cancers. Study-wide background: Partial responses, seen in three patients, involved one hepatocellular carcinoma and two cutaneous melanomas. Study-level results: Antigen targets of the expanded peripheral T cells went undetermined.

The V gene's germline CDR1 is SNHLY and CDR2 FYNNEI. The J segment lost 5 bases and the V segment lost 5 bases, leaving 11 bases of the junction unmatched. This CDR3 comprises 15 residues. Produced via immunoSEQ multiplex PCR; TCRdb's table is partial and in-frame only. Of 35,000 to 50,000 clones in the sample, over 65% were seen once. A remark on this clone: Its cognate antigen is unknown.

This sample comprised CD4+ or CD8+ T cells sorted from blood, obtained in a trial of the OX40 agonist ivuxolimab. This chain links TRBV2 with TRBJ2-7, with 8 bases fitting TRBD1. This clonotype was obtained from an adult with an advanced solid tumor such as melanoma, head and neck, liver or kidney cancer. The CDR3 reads CASSILRQGSDEQYF. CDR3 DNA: TGTGCCAGCAGTATTTTGCGACAGGGGAGCGACGAGCAGTACTTC.